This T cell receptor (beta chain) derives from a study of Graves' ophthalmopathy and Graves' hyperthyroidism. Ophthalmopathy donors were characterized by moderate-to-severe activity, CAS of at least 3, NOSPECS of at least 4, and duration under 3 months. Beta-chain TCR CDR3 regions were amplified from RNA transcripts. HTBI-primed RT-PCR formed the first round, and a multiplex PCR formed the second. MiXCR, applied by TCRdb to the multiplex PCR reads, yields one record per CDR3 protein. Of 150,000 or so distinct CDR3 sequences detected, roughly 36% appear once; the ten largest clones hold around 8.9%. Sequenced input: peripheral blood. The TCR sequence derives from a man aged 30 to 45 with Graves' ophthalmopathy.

CDR3 sequence reads: CASSTTDASQYF. The CDR3 DNA reads TGTGCCAGCAGCACTACAGACGCCTCGCAGTACTTC. This chain links TRBV7-6 with TRBJ2-7; no reliable D call. CDR3 length: 12 amino acids. V was clipped by 5 bases and J by 9 bases, with 14 bases between them. Germline CDR1 reads SGHVS; CDR2 reads FNYEAQ.